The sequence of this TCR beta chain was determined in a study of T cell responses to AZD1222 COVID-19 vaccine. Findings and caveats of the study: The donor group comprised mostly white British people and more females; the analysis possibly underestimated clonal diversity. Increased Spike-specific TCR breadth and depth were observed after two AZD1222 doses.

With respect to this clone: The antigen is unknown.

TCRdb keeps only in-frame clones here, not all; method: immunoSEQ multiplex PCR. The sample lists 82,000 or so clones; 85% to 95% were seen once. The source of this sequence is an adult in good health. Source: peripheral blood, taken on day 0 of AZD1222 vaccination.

CDR3 DNA: TGTGCCAGCAGAAGGGTGCAGGGGATTGAGCCCCAGCATTTT. This gives the protein CASRRVQGIEPQHF. The chain joins TRBV2 to TRBJ1-5; tentatively, D is TRBD1 (6 bases). The CDR3 totals 14 residues. Germline values: CDR1 SNHLY, CDR2 FYNNEI. The V end lost 6 bases, the J end lost 8 bases, and 17 bases lay between the germline ends. Filled out from reference TRBV2 and TRBJ1-5, the complete variable domain reads EPEVTQTPSHQVTQMGQEVILRCVPISNHLYFYWYRQILGQKVEFLVSFYNNEISEKSEIFDDQFSVERPDGSNFTLKIRSTKLEDSAMYFCASRRVQGIEPQHFGDGTRLSIL.